These T cell receptor beta chains were read from a single sample in a study of blood T cell repertoires in COVID-19. Repertoires were generated with immunoSEQ multiplex PCR, while TCRdb's copy carries only in-frame clones and drops some. The data show around 71,000 clones, approximately 86% seen once. The sequenced sample was peripheral blood. Receptors were obtained from a woman aged 55-70 years with acute or convalescent COVID-19. Both conserved end residues are part of each CDR3.

V gene,J gene,CDR3 protein
TRBV28,TRBJ2-5,CASSLSPGVGAGETQYF
TRBV7-3,TRBJ2-3,CASSLGGGADTQYF
TRBV6-5,TRBJ2-1,CASSTGQGVGEQFF
TRBV19,TRBJ2-7,CASSQPGQGAGYEQYF
TRBV2,TRBJ1-6,CANDGGGSYSPLHF
TRBV24-1,TRBJ2-3,CATGLGGGVRDTQYF
TRBV2,TRBJ2-7,CASSSGIHEQYF
TRBV9,TRBJ1-2,CASSKTGDGYTF
TRBV5-4,TRBJ2-1,CAGYNQGYNEQFF
TRBV15,TRBJ2-1,CATSSRDYKVDEQFF